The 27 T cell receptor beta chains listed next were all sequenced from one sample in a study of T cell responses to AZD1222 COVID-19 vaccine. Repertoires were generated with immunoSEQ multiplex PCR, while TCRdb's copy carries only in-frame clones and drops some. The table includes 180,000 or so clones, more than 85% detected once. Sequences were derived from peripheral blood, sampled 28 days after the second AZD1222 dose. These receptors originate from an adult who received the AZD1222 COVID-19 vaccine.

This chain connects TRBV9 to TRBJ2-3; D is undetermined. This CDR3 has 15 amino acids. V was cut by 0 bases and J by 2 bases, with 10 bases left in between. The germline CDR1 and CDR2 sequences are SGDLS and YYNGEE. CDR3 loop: CASSVAGTNTDTQYF. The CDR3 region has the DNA TGTGCCAGCAGCGTAGCAGGTACTAACACAGATACGCAGTATTTT.

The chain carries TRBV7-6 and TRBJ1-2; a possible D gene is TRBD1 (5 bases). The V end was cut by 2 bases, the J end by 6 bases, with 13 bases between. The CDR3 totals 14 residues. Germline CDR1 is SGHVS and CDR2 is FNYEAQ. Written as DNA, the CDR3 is TGTGCCAGCAGCTTAACGAGCGGGGCCGATGGCTACACCTTC. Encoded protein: CASSLTSGADGYTF.

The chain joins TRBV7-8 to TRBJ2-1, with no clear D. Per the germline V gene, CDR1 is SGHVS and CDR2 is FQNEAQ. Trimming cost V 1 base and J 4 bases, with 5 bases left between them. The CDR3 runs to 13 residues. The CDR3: CASSLDKYNEQFF. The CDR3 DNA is TGTGCCAGCAGCTTAGACAAGTACAATGAGCAGTTCTTC.

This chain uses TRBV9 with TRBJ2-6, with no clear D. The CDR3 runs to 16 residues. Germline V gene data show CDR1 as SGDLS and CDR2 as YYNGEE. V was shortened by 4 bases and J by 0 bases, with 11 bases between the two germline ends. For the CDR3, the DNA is TGTGCCAGCAGCCCCTGGGTCTTCTCTGGGGCCAACGTCCTGACTTTC. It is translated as CASSPWVFSGANVLTF.

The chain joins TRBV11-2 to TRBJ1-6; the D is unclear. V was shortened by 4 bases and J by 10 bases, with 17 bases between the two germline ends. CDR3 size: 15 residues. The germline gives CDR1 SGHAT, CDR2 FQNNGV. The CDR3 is CASSSMVGTRSPLHF. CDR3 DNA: TGTGCCAGCAGCTCAATGGTCGGAACGAGGTCACCCCTCCACTTT.

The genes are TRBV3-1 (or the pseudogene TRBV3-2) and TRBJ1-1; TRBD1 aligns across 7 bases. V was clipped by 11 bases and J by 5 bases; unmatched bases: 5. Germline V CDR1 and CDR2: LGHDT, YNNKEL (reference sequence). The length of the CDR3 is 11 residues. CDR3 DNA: TGTGCCGAAGGGGGCGAGACTGAAGCTTTCTTT. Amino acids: CAEGGETEAFF.

CDR3 loop: CASNSPGEEPTDTQYF. Written as DNA, the CDR3 is TGTGCCAGCAATTCCCCGGGGGAGGAGCCCACAGATACGCAGTATTTT. The rearrangement joins TRBV7-3 to TRBJ2-3, with D perhaps matching TRBD2 (6 bases). V gave up 7 bases and J gave up 2 bases, with 19 bases separating them. CDR1 SGHTA and CDR2 FQGTGA come from the germline V gene. The CDR3 sequence is 16 residues long. Based on the CDR3 plus reference TRBV7-3 and TRBJ2-3, the full variable domain is GAGVSQTPSNKVTEKGKYVELRCDPISGHTALYWYRQSLGQGPEFLIYFQGTGAADDSGLPNDRFFAVRPEGSVSTLKIQRTERGDSAVYLCASNSPGEEPTDTQYFGPGTRLTVL.

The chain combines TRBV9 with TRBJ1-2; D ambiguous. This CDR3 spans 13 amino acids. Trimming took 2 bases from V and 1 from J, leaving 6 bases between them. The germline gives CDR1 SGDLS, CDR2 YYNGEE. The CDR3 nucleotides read TGTGCCAGCAGCGTTAGTTATAACTATGGCTACACCTTC. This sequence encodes CASSVSYNYGYTF.

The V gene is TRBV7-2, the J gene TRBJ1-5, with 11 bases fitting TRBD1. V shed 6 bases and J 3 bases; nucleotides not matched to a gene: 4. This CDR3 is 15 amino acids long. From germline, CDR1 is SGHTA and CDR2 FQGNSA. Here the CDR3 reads CASRRGQGVNQPQHF. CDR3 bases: TGTGCCAGCAGACGGGGACAGGGGGTCAATCAGCCCCAGCATTTT.

The DNA for the CDR3 is TGTGCCAGCAGCTTAGTTACACAGGGCTCTGGAAACACCATATATTTT. Amino acids: CASSLVTQGSGNTIYF. The chain is built from TRBV7-9 and TRBJ1-3, with D perhaps matching TRBD1 (6 bases). Germline V gene lookup returns CDR1 SEHNR and CDR2 FQNEAQ (reference sequence). Trimming removed 1 base from V and 0 bases from J, with 10 bases in between. The CDR3 runs 16 residues.

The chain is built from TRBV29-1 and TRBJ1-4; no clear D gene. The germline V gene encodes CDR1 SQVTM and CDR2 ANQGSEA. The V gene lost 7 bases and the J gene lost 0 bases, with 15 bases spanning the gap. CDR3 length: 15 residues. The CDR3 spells CSARSRGTTNEKLFF. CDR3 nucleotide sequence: TGCAGCGCCCGGTCCCGGGGTACAACTAATGAAAAACTGTTTTTT.

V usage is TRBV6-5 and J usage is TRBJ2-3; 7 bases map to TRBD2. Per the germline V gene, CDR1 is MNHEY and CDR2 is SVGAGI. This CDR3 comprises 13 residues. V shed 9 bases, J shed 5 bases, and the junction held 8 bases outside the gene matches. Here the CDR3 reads CASRLASRDTQYF. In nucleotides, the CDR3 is TGTGCCAGTAGACTAGCCTCCCGAGATACGCAGTATTTT.

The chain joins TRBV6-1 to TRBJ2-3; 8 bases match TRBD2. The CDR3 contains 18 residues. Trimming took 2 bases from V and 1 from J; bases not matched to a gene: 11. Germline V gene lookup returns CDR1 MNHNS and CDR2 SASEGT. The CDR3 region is CASSEYGTGGAGTDTQYF. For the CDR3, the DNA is TGTGCCAGCAGTGAATACGGTACGGGGGGGGCTGGCACAGATACGCAGTATTTT.

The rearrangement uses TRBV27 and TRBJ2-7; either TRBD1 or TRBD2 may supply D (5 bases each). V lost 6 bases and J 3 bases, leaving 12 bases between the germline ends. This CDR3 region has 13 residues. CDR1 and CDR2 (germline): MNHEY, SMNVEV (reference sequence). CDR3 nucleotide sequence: TGTGCCAGCAGCCAGCTGGGGGTCTACGAGCAGTACTTC. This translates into CASSQLGVYEQYF.

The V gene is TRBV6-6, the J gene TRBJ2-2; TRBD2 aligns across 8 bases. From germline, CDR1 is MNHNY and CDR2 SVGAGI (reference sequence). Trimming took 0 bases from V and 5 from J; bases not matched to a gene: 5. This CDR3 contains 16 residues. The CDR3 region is CASSYSRPGGTGELFF. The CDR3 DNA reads TGTGCCAGCAGTTACTCGAGACCGGGGGGGACCGGGGAGCTGTTTTTT.

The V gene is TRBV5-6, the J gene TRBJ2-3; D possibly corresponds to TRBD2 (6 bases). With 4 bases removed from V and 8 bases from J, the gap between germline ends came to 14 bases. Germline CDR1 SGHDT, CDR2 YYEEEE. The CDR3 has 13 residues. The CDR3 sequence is CASSPAAAGTQYF. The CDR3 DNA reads TGTGCCAGCAGCCCCGCCGCAGCGGGTACGCAGTATTTT.

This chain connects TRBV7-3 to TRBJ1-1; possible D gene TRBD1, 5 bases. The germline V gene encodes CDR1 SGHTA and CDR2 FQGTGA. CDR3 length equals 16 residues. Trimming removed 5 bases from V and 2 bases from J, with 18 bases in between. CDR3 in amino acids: CASSQMALTVNTEAFF. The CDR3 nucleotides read TGTGCCAGCAGCCAAATGGCCTTGACAGTAAACACTGAAGCTTTCTTT. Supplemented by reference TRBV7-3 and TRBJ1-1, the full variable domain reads GAGVSQTPSNKVTEKGKYVELRCDPISGHTALYWYRQSLGQGPEFLIYFQGTGAADDSGLPNDRFFAVRPEGSVSTLKIQRTERGDSAVYLCASSQMALTVNTEAFFGQGTRLTVV.

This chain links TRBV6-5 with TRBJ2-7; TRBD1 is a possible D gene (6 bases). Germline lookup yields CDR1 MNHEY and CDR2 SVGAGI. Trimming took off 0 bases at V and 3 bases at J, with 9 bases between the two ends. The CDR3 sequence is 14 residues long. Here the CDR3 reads CASSYSRDIYEQYF. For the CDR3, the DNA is TGTGCCAGCAGTTACTCGAGGGACATCTACGAGCAGTACTTC.

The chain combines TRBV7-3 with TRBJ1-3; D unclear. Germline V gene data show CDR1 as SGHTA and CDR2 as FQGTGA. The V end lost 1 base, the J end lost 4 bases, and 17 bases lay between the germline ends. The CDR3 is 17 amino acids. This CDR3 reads CASSLNAGTSQGNTIYF. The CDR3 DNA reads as TGTGCCAGCAGCTTAAACGCCGGCACTTCGCAGGGAAACACCATATATTTT.

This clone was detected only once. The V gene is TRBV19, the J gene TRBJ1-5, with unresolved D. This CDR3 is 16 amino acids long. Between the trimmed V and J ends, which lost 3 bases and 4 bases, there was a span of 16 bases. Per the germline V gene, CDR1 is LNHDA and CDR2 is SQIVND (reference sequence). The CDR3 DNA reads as TGTGCCAGTAGTATCGAATACGGGCAGAGGAATCAGCCCCAGCATTTT. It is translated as CASSIEYGQRNQPQHF. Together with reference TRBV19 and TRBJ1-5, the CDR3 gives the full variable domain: DGGITQSPKYLFRKEGQNVTLSCEQNLNHDAMYWYRQDPGQGLRLIYYSQIVNDFQKGDIAEGYSVSREKKESFPLTVTSAQKNPTAFYLCASSIEYGQRNQPQHFGDGTRLSIL.

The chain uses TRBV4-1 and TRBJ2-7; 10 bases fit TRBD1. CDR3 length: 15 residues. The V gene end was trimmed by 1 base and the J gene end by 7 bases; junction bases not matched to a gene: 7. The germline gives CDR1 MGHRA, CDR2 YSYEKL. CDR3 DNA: TGCGCCAGCAGCCAAGTATGGACAGGGGGTAATGAGCAGTACTTC. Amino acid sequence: CASSQVWTGGNEQYF.

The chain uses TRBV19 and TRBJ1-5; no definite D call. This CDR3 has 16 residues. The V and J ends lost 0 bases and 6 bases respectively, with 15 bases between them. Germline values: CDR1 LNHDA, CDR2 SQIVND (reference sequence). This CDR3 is CASSIDRPRVGQPQHF. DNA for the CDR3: TGTGCCAGTAGTATAGATCGGCCAAGGGTGGGTCAGCCCCAGCATTTT.

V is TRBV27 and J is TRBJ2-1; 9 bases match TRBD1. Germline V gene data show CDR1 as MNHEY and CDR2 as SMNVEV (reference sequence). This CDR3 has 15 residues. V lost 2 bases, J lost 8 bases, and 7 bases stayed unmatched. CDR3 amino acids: CASSLAQGAHYEQFF. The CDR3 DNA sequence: TGTGCCAGCAGTTTAGCACAGGGGGCGCACTATGAGCAGTTCTTC.

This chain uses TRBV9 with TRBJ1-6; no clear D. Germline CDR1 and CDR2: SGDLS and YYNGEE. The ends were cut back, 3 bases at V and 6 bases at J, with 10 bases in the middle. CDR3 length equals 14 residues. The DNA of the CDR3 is TGTGCCAGCAGCGCTGGGAGAGGTAATTCACCCCTCCACTTT. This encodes CASSAGRGNSPLHF. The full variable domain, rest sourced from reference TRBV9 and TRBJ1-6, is DSGVTQTPKHLITATGQRVTLRCSPRSGDLSVYWYQQSLDQGLQFLIQYYNGEERAKGNILERFSAQQFPDLHSELNLSSLELGDSALYFCASSAGRGNSPLHFGNGTRLTVT.

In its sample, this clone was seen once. In nucleotides, the CDR3 is TGTGCCAGCAGCCCCGGGTACGCAACTAATGAAAAACTGTTTTTT. It is translated as CASSPGYATNEKLFF. The chain combines TRBV6-5 with TRBJ1-4; D not certain. This CDR3 is built from 15 residues. Germline V gene lookup returns CDR1 MNHEY and CDR2 SVGAGI. Trimming took 6 bases from V and 0 from J, leaving 11 bases between them.

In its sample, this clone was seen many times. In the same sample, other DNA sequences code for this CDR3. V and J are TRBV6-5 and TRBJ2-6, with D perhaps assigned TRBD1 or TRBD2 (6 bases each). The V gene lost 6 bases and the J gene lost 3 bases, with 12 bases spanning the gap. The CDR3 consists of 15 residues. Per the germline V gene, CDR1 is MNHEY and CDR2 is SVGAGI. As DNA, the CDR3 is TGTGCCAGCAGATTAGGGGGGAGTGGGGCCAACGTCCTGACTTTC. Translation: CASRLGGSGANVLTF.

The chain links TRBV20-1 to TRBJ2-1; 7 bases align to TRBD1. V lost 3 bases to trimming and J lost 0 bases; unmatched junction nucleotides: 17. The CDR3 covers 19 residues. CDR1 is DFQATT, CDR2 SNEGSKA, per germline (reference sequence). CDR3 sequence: CSASLFLGQLKSSYNEQFF. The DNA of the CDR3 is TGCAGTGCTAGTCTCTTTTTGGGACAGCTAAAGAGCTCCTACAATGAGCAGTTCTTC.